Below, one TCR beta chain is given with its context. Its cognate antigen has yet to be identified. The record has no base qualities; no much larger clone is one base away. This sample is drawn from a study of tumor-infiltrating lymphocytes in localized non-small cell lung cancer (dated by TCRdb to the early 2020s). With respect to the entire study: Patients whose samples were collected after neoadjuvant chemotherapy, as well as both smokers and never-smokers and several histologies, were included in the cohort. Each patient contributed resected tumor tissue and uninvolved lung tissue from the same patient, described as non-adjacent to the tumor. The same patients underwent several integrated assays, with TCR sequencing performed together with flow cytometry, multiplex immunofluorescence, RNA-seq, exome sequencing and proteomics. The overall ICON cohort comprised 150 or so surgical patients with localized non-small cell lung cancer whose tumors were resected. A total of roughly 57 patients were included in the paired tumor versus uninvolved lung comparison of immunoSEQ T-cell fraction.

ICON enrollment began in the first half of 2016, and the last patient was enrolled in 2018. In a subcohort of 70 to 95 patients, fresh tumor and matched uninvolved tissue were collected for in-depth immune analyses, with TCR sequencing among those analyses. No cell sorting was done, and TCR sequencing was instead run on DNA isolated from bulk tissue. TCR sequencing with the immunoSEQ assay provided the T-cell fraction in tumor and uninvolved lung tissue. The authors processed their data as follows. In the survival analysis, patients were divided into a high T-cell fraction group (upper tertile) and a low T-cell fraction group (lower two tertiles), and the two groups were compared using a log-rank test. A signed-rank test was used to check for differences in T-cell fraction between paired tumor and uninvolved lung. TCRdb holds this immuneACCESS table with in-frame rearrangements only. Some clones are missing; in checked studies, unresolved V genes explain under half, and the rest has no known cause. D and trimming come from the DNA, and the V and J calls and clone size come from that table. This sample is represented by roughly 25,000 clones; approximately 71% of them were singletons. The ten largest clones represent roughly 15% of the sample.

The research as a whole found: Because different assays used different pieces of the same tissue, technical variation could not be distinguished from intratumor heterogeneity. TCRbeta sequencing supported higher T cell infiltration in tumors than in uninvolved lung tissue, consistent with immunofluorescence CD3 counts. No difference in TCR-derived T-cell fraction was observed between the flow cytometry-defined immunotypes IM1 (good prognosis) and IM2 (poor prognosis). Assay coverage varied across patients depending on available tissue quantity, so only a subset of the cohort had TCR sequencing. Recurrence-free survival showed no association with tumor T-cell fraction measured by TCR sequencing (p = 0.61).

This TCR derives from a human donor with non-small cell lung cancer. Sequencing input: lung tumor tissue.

CDR3 sequence: CASSFQNSGVGYEQYF. The nucleotides are TGCGCCAGCAGCTTTCAAAATAGCGGAGTGGGGTACGAGCAGTACTTC. Recombination linked TRBV4-1 to TRBJ2-7; possibly the D gene is TRBD2, per 6 matching bases. From the germline V gene, CDR1 is MGHRA and CDR2 is YSYEKL. The CDR3 covers 16 residues, taking in both the cysteine and the phenylalanine. Kept here is only the CDR3 DNA, which spans 48 bases and is read in frame from base 1. V loses 5 bases of germline sequence and J loses 4 bases, and the interval between the two ends is 21 bases.